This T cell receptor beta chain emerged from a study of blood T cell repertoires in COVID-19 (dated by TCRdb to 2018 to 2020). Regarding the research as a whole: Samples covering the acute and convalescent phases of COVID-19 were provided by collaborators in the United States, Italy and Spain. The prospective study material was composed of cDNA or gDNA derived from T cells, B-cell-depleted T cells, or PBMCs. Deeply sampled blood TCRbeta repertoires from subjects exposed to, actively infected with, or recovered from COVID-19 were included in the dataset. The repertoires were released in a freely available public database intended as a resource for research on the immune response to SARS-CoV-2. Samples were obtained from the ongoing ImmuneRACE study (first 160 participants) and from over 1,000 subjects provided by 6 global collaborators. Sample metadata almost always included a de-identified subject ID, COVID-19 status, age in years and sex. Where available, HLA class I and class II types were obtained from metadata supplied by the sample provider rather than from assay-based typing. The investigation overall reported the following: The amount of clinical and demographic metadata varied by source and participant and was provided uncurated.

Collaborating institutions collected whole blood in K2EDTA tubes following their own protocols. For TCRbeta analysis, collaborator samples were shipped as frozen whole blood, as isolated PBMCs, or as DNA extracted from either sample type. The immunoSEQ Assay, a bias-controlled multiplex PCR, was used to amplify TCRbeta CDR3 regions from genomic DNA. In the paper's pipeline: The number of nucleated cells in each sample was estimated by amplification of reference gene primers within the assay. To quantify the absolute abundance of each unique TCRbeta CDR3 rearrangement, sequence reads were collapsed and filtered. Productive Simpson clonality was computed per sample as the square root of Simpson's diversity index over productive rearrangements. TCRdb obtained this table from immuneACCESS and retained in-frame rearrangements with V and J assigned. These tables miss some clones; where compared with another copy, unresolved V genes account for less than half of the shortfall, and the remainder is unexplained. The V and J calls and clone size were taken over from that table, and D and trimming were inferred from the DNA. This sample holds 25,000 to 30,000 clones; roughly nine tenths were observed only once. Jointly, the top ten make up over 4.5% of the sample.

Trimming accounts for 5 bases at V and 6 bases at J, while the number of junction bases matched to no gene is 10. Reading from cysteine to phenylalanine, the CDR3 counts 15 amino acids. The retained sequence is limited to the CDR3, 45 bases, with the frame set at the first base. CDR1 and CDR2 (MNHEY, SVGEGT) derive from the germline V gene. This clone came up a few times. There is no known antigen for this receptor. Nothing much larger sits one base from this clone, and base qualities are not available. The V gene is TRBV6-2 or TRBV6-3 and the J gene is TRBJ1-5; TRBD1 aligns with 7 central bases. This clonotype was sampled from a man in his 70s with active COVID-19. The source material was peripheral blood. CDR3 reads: CASSAIRDSSQPQHF. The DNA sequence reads TGTGCCAGCAGTGCTATCCGGGACAGTTCTCAGCCCCAGCATTTT.